The 13 T cell receptor beta chains below all came from one sample that was sequenced in a study of blood T cell repertoires in COVID-19. TCRdb keeps only in-frame clones here, not all; method: immunoSEQ multiplex PCR. The table shows about 440,000 clones, with about 89% occurring only once. The sample taken for sequencing was peripheral blood. The source is a woman in her 30s with acute or convalescent COVID-19.

The chain couples TRBV6-4 to TRBJ2-2; tentative D call: TRBD1 (6 bases). Germline-derived CDR1 and CDR2 are MRHNA and SNTAGT. Between the trimmed V and J ends, which lost 2 bases and 8 bases, there was a span of 9 bases. This CDR3 comprises 13 residues. CDR3 sequence reads: CASSDVGAGELFF. Written as DNA, the CDR3 is TGTGCCAGCAGTGACGTGGGGGCTGGGGAGCTGTTTTTT.

The chain recombines TRBV7-9 with TRBJ2-3; TRBD2 agrees at 12 bases. This CDR3 has 18 residues. The germline V gene has CDR1 SEHNR and CDR2 FQNEAQ (reference sequence). Trimming at V came to 5 bases and at J to 6 bases, leaving 15 bases not matched to a gene. CDR3 DNA sequence: TGTGCCAGCAGCCCCTCTAGCGGGGGGGCCATTTCAACGGATACGCAGTATTTT. This gives the protein CASSPSSGGAISTDTQYF. The full variable domain, rest sourced from reference TRBV7-9 and TRBJ2-3, is DTGVSQNPRHKITKRGQNVTFRCDPISEHNRLYWYRQTLGQGPEFLTYFQNEAQLEKSRLLSDRFSAERPKGSFSTLEIQRTEQGDSAMYLCASSPSSGGAISTDTQYFGPGTRLTVL.

The chain is built from TRBV6-5 and TRBJ1-2; 8 nucleotides match TRBD1. Germline V CDR1 and CDR2: MNHEY, SVGAGI. There are 14 residues in the CDR3. V trimming: 7 bases; J trimming: 7 bases; junction bases outside the gene matches: 11. The CDR3 sequence: CASTRTGNLLGYTF. DNA for the CDR3: TGTGCCAGCACTAGGACAGGGAATCTCCTTGGCTACACCTTC.

This rearrangement joins TRBV2 to TRBJ1-1; the D gene is possibly TRBD1 (5 bases). The CDR3 is 15 amino acids. The V gene lost 6 bases and the J gene lost 1 base, with 15 bases spanning the gap. Germline-derived CDR1 and CDR2 are SNHLY and FYNNEI. CDR3 nucleotides: TGTGCCAGCAGCAGGGTTTACGGCCCGAACACTGAAGCTTTCTTT. Protein product: CASSRVYGPNTEAFF. Based on the CDR3 plus reference TRBV2 and TRBJ1-1, the full variable domain is EPEVTQTPSHQVTQMGQEVILRCVPISNHLYFYWYRQILGQKVEFLVSFYNNEISEKSEIFDDQFSVERPDGSNFTLKIRSTKLEDSAMYFCASSRVYGPNTEAFFGQGTRLTVV.

The rearrangement links TRBV24-1 to TRBJ2-2; a possible D gene is TRBD1 (5 bases). CDR3 size: 14 residues. CDR1 KGHDR and CDR2 SFDVKD come from the germline V gene. Trimming removed 5 bases at V and 5 bases at J, with 11 bases between. CDR3 DNA sequence: TGTGCCACCAGTGCGGACACGATAACCGGGGAGCTGTTTTTT. It encodes CATSADTITGELFF.

The rearrangement joins TRBV6-1 to TRBJ1-5; D not resolved. CDR1 is MNHNS and CDR2 is SASEGT in the germline V gene. V lost 4 bases and J lost 3, with 16 bases in between. The CDR3 sequence is 16 residues long. The DNA of the CDR3 is TGTGCCAGCAGTGTAAGCTCGCAGGTGCTCAATCAGCCCCAGCATTTT. This gives the protein CASSVSSQVLNQPQHF.

This clone appeared a single time. This chain joins TRBV11-2 and TRBJ2-2; D not certain. The length of the CDR3 is 15 residues. Germline V gene sequence: CDR1 SGHAT, CDR2 FQNNGV. V was cut by 1 base and J by 4 bases, with 10 bases left in between. Written as DNA, the CDR3 is TGTGCCAGCAGCTTAGTTGCGCTCCTCACCGGGGAGCTGTTTTTT. It is translated as CASSLVALLTGELFF.

The rearrangement uses TRBV5-1 and TRBJ2-6; possibly TRBD1 for D (5 bases). CDR3 length: 14 residues. Looked up from germline, CDR1 is SGHRS and CDR2 is YFSETQ. Trimming cost V 3 bases and J 4 bases, with 8 bases left between them. In nucleotides, the CDR3 is TGCGCCAGCAGCTCGACAGAGGGGGCCAACGTCCTGACTTTC. Protein sequence: CASSSTEGANVLTF.

V is TRBV28 and J is TRBJ1-4; 9 bases agree with TRBD1. Germline V lookup: CDR1 MDHEN, CDR2 SYDVKM. CDR3 length: 14 amino acids. Trimming took 7 bases from V and 8 from J; bases not matched to a gene: 8. Here the CDR3 DNA reads TGTGCCAGCATGCCGACAGGGGGGACGGAAAAACTGTTTTTT. Translating gives CASMPTGGTEKLFF.

The chain couples TRBV10-2 to TRBJ2-7; 8 bases agree with TRBD1. This CDR3 region has 14 residues. With V trimmed by 6 bases and J by 3 bases, 7 bases remained unmatched. CDR1 is WSHSY, CDR2 SAAADI, per germline. The CDR3 region is CASRKDREYYEQYF. CDR3 bases: TGCGCCAGCAGAAAGGACAGGGAGTACTACGAGCAGTACTTC.

J is TRBJ2-7 and V is TRBV11-3; TRBD1 agrees at 7 bases. The CDR3 loop spans 12 amino acids. V gave up 0 bases and J gave up 10 bases; unmatched junction bases: 3. Germline V gives CDR1 SGHNT, CDR2 YENEEA. The chain's CDR3 is CASSLDQGGQYF. In nucleotides, the CDR3 is TGTGCCAGCAGCTTAGATCAAGGGGGCCAGTACTTC.

V usage is TRBV14 and J usage is TRBJ1-3; D may be TRBD1 (6 bases). The CDR3 is 18 amino acids. V was clipped by 2 bases and J by 0 bases, with 17 bases between them. Germline CDR1 is SGHDN and CDR2 is FVKESK. CDR3 DNA: TGTGCCAGCAGCCAAAGGACACTTACAGGGTCCTCTGGAAACACCATATATTTT. The encoded protein is CASSQRTLTGSSGNTIYF.

This chain joins TRBV5-8 and TRBJ2-7; D uncertain. Germline CDR1 SGHTS, CDR2 YDEGEE. The CDR3 has 13 residues. The germline V and J ends were trimmed by 2 bases and 1 base, with 7 bases remaining between them. CDR3 loop: CASSLRRSYEQYF. As DNA, the CDR3 is TGTGCCAGCAGCTTACGGCGGTCCTACGAGCAGTACTTC.